The clone carrying this T cell receptor (beta chain) was seen just once. The data derive from a study of OX40 agonist ivuxolimab in advanced cancers. V shed 4 bases, J shed 11 bases, and the junction held 17 bases outside the gene matches. CDR3 length: 17 amino acids. The V gene's germline CDR1 is MNHNS and CDR2 SASEGT. The table came from immunoSEQ multiplex PCR; TCRdb's copy has only in-frame clones and leaves some out. The sample comprises 80,000 to 100,000 clones, roughly nine tenths of which are singletons, and about 0.82% rests with the top ten. This TCR was recovered from an adult with an advanced solid tumor such as melanoma, head and neck, liver or kidney cancer. The sequences come from CD4+ or CD8+ T cells sorted from blood, collected in a trial of the OX40 agonist ivuxolimab. This chain joins TRBV6-1 and TRBJ1-1; 12 bases map to TRBD1. The CDR3 DNA reads as TGTGCCAGCAGTGGAAAAACAACCCGGGACAGGGGGCTTTGGGCTTTCTTT. Its translation: CASSGKTTRDRGLWAFF.